This is a list of T cell receptor beta chains from one sample in a study of blood T cell repertoires in COVID-19. Sequenced by immunoSEQ multiplex PCR; TCRdb stores in-frame clones only, minus some. The sample has roughly 92,000 clones, approximately 87% seen once. The sample taken for sequencing was peripheral blood. Source of these receptors: a human donor with acute or convalescent COVID-19. The donor label of this sample is uncertain. CDR3s include the opening cysteine and the closing phenylalanine or tryptophan. The D gene is left open where the match is weak.

d_gene	v_gene	j_gene	CDR3nt	CDR3aa
TRBD2	TRBV4-1	TRBJ2-3	TGCGCCAGCAGCCAAGTGGGACTAGTTGTAACAGATACGCAGTATTTT	CASSQVGLVVTDTQYF
NA	TRBV20-1	TRBJ2-3	TGCAGTGCGTCTTTAGCAGATACGCAGTATTTT	CSASLADTQYF
NA	TRBV9	TRBJ1-6	TGTGCCAGTGGGGGGGGGACTGATTCACCCCTCCACTTT	CASGGGTDSPLHF
NA	TRBV2	TRBJ1-2	TGTGCCAGCAGTGAGAACGGTCGTGGCTACACCTTC	CASSENGRGYTF
NA	TRBV10-3	TRBJ1-3	TGTGCCATCAGTGAGTCGCGGGGGGATTGGGACACCATATATTTT	CAISESRGDWDTIYF
NA	TRBV12-3/TRBV12-4	TRBJ2-7	TGTGCCACCGGAGGCTTCTACGAGCAGTACTTC	CATGGFYEQYF
TRBD1	TRBV6-2/TRBV6-3	TRBJ1-2	TGTGCCAGCAGTTACTCCCCCGGGACAGGAGAATATGGCTACACCTTC	CASSYSPGTGEYGYTF
TRBD2	TRBV10-3	TRBJ2-4	TGTGCCATCAGTGAGCGGACTAGCGGGGGGAAGGGCATTCAGTACTTC	CAISERTSGGKGIQYF
NA	TRBV7-8	TRBJ2-7	TGTGCCAGCAGCTTGAGGCCAGGGGCTATAGAGCAGTACTTC	CASSLRPGAIEQYF
TRBD1	TRBV7-2	TRBJ1-2	TGTGCCAGCAGCCTAAAAGGGGGCGGCTATGGCTACACCTTC	CASSLKGGGYGYTF
NA	TRBV7-3	TRBJ1-3	TGTGCCAGCAGCTTAGGCCCAGCGATCTCTGGAAACACCATATATTTT	CASSLGPAISGNTIYF
TRBD2	TRBV12-5	TRBJ2-3	TGTGCTAGTGGTTTGGGACTAGCGTTTGCGGCAGATACGCAGTATTTT	CASGLGLAFAADTQYF
NA	TRBV10-3	TRBJ2-5	TGTGCCATCAGTGGGGGCAGGCAAGAGACCCAGTACTTC	CAISGGRQETQYF
NA	TRBV6-6	TRBJ1-1	TGTGCCAGCAACGTCAGGGGAGGGGTACGGACTGAAGCTTTCTTT	CASNVRGGVRTEAFF
TRBD1	TRBV5-1	TRBJ2-7	TGCGCCAGCAGCTTTGGAAGCTCGGGGACAGGACCCTCCTACGAGCAGTACTTC	CASSFGSSGTGPSYEQYF
NA	TRBV7-2	TRBJ1-1	TGTGCCAGCAGCCAGGCGTTCAGGGCTATGAACACTGAAGCTTTCTTT	CASSQAFRAMNTEAFF
NA	TRBV4-2	TRBJ2-7	TGTGCCAGCAGCCATCGAAGCGGACAGGAGCAGTACTTC	CASSHRSGQEQYF
TRBD1	TRBV25-1	TRBJ1-5	TGTGCCAGCAGGGGACAGTACAATCAGCCCCAGCATTTT	CASRGQYNQPQHF
TRBD1	TRBV12-3/TRBV12-4	TRBJ2-7	TGTGCCAGCAGGGACAGGGGGAGGAACGAGCAGTACTTC	CASRDRGRNEQYF
NA	TRBV7-6	TRBJ1-1	TGTGCCAGCAGCTTAGCGCTCGGGATAAACACTGAAGCTTTCTTT	CASSLALGINTEAFF